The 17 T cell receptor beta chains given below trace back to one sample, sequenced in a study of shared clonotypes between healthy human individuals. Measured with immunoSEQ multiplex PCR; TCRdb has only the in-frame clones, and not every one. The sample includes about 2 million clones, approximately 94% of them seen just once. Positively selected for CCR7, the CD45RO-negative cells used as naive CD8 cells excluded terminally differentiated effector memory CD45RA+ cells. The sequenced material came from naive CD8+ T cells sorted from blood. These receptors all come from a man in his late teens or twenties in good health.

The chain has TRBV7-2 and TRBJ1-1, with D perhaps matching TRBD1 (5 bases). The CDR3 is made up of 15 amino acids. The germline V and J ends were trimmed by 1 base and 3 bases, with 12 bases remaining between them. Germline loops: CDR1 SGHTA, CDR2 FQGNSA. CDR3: CASSLDLGEDTEAFF. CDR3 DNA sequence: TGTGCCAGCAGCTTAGATTTAGGGGAGGACACTGAAGCTTTCTTT.

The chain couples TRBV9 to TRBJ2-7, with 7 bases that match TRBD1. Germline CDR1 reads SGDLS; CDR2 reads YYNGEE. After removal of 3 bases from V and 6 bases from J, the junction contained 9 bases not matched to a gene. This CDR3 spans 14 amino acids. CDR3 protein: CASSGRQGHSEQYF. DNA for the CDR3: TGTGCCAGCAGCGGGCGACAGGGACATAGCGAGCAGTACTTC.

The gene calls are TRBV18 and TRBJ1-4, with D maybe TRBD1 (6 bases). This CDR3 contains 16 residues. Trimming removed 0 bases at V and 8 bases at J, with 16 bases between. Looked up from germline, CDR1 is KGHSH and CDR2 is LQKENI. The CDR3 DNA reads TGTGCCAGCTCACCACCTCCGGGACAATTGGGGGAAAAACTGTTTTTT. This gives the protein CASSPPPGQLGEKLFF.

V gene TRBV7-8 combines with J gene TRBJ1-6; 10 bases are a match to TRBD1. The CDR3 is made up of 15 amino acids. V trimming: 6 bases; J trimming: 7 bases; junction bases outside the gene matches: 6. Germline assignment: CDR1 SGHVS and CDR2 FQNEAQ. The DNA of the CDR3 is TGTGCCAGCAGTCCCGGGACAGGGGTGAATTCACCCCTCCACTTT. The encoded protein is CASSPGTGVNSPLHF.

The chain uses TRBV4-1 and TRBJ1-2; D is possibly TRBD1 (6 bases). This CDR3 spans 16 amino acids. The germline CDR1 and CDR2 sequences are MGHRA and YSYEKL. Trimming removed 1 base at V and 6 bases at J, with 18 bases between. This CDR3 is CASSQVRGGGADGYTF. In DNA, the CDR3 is TGCGCCAGCAGCCAAGTTAGGGGGGGAGGGGCGGATGGCTACACCTTC.

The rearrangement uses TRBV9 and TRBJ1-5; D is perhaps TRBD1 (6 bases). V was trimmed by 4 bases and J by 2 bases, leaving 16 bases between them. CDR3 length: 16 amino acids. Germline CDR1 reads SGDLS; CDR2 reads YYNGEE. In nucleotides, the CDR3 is TGTGCCAGCAGCCCAGGGGACGGAGGCGGCAATCAGCCCCAGCATTTT. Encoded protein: CASSPGDGGGNQPQHF.

The CDR3 protein is CASPQVDTQYF. For the CDR3, the DNA is TGTGCCAGTCCCCAGGTTGATACGCAGTATTTT. The chain uses TRBV27 and TRBJ2-3; D is ambiguous. V was shortened by 9 bases and J by 6 bases, with 10 bases between the two germline ends. Germline V gene data show CDR1 as MNHEY and CDR2 as SMNVEV (reference sequence). The CDR3 consists of 11 residues.

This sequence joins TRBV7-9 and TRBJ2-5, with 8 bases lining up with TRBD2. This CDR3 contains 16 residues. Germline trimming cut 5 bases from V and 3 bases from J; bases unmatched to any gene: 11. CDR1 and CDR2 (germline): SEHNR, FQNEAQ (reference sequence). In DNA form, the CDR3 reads TGTGCCAGCAGCCGAATCGGTCCAGCGGGGGAAGAGACCCAGTACTTC. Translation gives CASSRIGPAGEETQYF.

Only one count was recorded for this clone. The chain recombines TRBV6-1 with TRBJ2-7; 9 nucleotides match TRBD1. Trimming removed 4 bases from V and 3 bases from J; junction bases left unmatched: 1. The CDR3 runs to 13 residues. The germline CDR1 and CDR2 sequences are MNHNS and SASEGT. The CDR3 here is CASSVTGGYEQYF. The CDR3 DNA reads TGTGCCAGCAGTGTGACAGGGGGCTACGAGCAGTACTTC.

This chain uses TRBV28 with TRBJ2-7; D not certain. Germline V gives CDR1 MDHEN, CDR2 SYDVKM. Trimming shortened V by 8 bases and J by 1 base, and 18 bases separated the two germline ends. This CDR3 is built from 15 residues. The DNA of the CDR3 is TGTGCCAGCCCCAAGTCGTGTAGTACTTCCTACGAGCAGTACTTC. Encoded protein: CASPKSCSTSYEQYF.

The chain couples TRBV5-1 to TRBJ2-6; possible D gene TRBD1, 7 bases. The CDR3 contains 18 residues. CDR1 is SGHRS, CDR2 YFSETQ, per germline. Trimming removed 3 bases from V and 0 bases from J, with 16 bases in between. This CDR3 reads CASSSEGQPLSGANVLTF. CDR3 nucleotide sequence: TGCGCCAGCAGCTCGGAGGGACAGCCCCTCTCTGGGGCCAACGTCCTGACTTTC. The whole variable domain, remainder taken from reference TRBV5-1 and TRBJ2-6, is KAGVTQTPRYLIKTRGQQVTLSCSPISGHRSVSWYQQTPGQGLQFLFEYFSETQRNKGNFPGRFSGRQFSNSRSEMNVSTLELGDSALYLCASSSEGQPLSGANVLTFGAGSRLTVL.

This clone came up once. CDR3 residues: CASSPSQGSNTQLFF. CDR3 nucleotides: TGTGCCAGCAGCCCGAGCCAGGGTTCCAATACCCAACTGTTTTTT. The chain couples TRBV7-9 to TRBJ1-4; tentative D call: TRBD1 (5 bases). Trimming stripped 5 bases from V and 12 bases from J, with 22 bases between. The germline CDR1 and CDR2 sequences are SEHNR and FQNEAQ (reference sequence). The CDR3 length is 15 residues.

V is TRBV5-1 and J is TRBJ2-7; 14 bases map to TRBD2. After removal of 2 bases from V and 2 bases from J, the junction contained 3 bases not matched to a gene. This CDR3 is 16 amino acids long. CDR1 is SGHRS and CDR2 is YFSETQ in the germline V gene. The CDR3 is CASSLGLAGGTYEQYF. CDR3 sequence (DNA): TGCGCCAGCAGCTTAGGACTAGCGGGAGGTACCTACGAGCAGTACTTC.

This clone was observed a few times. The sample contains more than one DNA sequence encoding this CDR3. CDR3 loop: CASSLVRNTEAFF. For the CDR3, the DNA is TGTGCCAGCAGCTTAGTAAGGAACACTGAAGCTTTCTTT. This chain connects TRBV7-9 to TRBJ1-1; no firm D call. Looked up from germline, CDR1 is SEHNR and CDR2 is FQNEAQ (reference sequence). Trimming removed 1 base at V and 1 base at J, with 4 bases between. CDR3 size: 13 residues.

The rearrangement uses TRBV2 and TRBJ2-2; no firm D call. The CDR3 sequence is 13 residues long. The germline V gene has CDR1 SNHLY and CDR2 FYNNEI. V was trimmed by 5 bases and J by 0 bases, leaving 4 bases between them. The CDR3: CASSLTNTGELFF. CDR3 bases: TGTGCCAGCAGTCTCACGAACACCGGGGAGCTGTTTTTT. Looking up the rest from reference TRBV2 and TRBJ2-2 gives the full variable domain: EPEVTQTPSHQVTQMGQEVILRCVPISNHLYFYWYRQILGQKVEFLVSFYNNEISEKSEIFDDQFSVERPDGSNFTLKIRSTKLEDSAMYFCASSLTNTGELFFGEGSRLTVL.

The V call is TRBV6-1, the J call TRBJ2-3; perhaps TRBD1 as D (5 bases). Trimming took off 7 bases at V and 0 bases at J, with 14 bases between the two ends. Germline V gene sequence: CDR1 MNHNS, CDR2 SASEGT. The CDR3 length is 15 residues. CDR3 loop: CASISKWGSTDTQYF. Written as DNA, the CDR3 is TGTGCCAGCATCTCCAAGTGGGGCAGCACAGATACGCAGTATTTT.

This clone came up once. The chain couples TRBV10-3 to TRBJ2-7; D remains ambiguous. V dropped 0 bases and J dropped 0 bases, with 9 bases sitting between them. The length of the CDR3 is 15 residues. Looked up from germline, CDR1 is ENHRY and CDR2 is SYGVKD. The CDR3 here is CAISESMVSSYEQYF. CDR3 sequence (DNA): TGTGCCATCAGTGAGTCGATGGTGAGCTCCTACGAGCAGTACTTC.